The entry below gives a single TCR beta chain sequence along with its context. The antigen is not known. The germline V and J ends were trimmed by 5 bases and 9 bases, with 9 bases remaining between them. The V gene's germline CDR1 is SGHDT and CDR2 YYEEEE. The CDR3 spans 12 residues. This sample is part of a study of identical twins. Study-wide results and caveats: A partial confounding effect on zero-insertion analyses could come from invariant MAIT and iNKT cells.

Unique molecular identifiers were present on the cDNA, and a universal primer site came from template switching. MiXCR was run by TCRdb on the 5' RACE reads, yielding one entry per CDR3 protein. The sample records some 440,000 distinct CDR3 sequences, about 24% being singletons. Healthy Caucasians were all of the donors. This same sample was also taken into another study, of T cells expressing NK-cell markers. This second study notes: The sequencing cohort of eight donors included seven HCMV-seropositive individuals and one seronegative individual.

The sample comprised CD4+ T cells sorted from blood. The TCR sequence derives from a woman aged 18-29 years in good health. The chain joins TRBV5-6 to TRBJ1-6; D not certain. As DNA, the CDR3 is TGTGCCAGCAGTCAGGACGCTTCACCCCTCCACTTT. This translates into CASSQDASPLHF.